The 4 T cell receptor beta chains below come from one sample, sequenced in a study. TCRdb passed the 5' RACE reads through MiXCR, listing each CDR3 protein once. The sample comprises 4,500 to 6,500 distinct CDR3 sequences, around half of which are singletons, and less than 4.5% rests with the top ten. Input material: memory CD4+ T cells sorted from blood. Subset: memory CD4+ T cells, CD4+CD45RO+CD25-. The receptors derive from a female donor with breast cancer.

About this clonotype itself: One end of the junction fails to match germline, which may point to a read error. In nucleotides, the CDR3 is TGCGCCAGCAGGGTTTCAGGCGAGCGGTTCTTC. Its protein is CASRVSGERFF. This sequence joins TRBV5-1 and TRBJ2-1; D remains ambiguous. The CDR3 runs 11 residues. CDR1 and CDR2 (germline): SGHRS, YFSETQ.

This clonotype was detected only a few times. The chain links TRBV5-1 to TRBJ2-7, with D possibly being TRBD2 (5 bases). The germline V gene has CDR1 SGHRS and CDR2 YFSETQ. V was trimmed by 6 bases and J by 6 bases, leaving 19 bases between them. This CDR3 spans 14 amino acids. The CDR3 bases are TGCGCCAGCAACTCGGGCCCCGGAGGACTCGAGCAGTACTTC. It encodes CASNSGPGGLEQYF.

The gene calls are TRBV2 and TRBJ1-5; D call uncertain. Trimming removed 2 bases at V and 4 bases at J, with 6 bases between. The CDR3 contains 13 residues. Germline V gene lookup returns CDR1 SNHLY and CDR2 FYNNEI. CDR3 sequence (DNA): TGTGCCAGCAGTGAACCAGTAAATCAGCCCCAGCATTTT. Encoded protein: CASSEPVNQPQHF.

Worth noting for this clonotype: One end of the junction varies from germline; a read error may be responsible. The chain uses TRBV5-1 and TRBJ1-1, with unresolved D. The CDR3 spans 14 residues. The germline CDR1 and CDR2 sequences are SGHRS and YFSETQ. The CDR3 sequence is CASSFRPENTEAFF. As DNA, the CDR3 is TGCGCCAGCAGCTTTAGACCGGAGAACACTGAAGCCTTCTTT.